Each of the 29 T cell receptor beta chains below was sequenced from the same sample in a study of cytomegalovirus exposure and HLA in healthy donors. Produced via immunoSEQ multiplex PCR; TCRdb's table is partial and in-frame only. Of about 130,000 clones listed, about 91% are singletons. Sequencing used PBMCs. The receptors were gathered from a woman aged 18-29 years in good health and CMV-seronegative.

The chain is built from TRBV6-6 and TRBJ1-1; 7 nucleotides align to TRBD1. This CDR3 contains 15 residues. CDR1 is MNHNY, CDR2 SVGAGI, per germline (reference sequence). Losses at the gene ends were 6 bases for V and 3 bases for J; bases not matched to a gene: 10. The CDR3 DNA reads as TGTGCCAGCAGAAAGACAGGGTCGCTTTACACTGAAGCTTTCTTT. It is translated as CASRKTGSLYTEAFF.

The chain couples TRBV5-1 to TRBJ1-1; 7 positions match TRBD1. V shed 3 bases, J shed 1 base, and the junction held 12 bases outside the gene matches. The CDR3 sequence is 17 residues long. Germline V CDR1 and CDR2: SGHRS, YFSETQ. The CDR3 loop reads CASSSRQGSVRNTEAFF. CDR3 bases: TGCGCCAGCAGCTCCCGACAGGGATCAGTGAGGAACACTGAAGCTTTCTTT.

The chain carries TRBV15 and TRBJ1-1; D ambiguous. V dropped 3 bases and J dropped 2 bases, with 10 bases sitting between them. The length of the CDR3 is 14 residues. CDR1 LNHNV and CDR2 YYDKDF come from the germline V gene (reference sequence). The CDR3 region is CATSSETENTEAFF. The CDR3 region has the DNA TGTGCCACCAGCAGCGAAACAGAAAACACTGAAGCTTTCTTT.

The J gene is TRBJ2-7, the V gene TRBV27; perhaps TRBD1 as D (6 bases). The germline V and J ends were trimmed by 3 bases and 5 bases, with 11 bases remaining between them. CDR1 MNHEY and CDR2 SMNVEV come from the germline V gene (reference sequence). The CDR3 spans 13 residues. The CDR3 DNA sequence: TGTGCCAGCAGTTTGGCAGGGGCCCACGAGCAGTACTTC. Translation gives CASSLAGAHEQYF.

The chain carries TRBV18 and TRBJ2-3, with D unresolved. In germline, CDR1 is KGHSH, CDR2 LQKENI. This CDR3 is built from 13 residues. Trimming pared 6 bases from V and 2 bases from J, leaving 9 bases between. The CDR3 sequence: CASSLYITDTQYF. Here the CDR3 DNA reads TGTGCCAGCTCCCTTTATATCACAGATACGCAGTATTTT.

This sequence joins TRBV2 and TRBJ2-2; 8 nucleotides agree with TRBD2. With V trimmed by 9 bases and J by 2 bases, 8 bases remained unmatched. The CDR3 totals 15 residues. Germline CDR1 reads SNHLY; CDR2 reads FYNNEI. This chain's CDR3 is CASRTGGTNTGELFF. The DNA of the CDR3 is TGTGCCAGTCGGACGGGGGGGACCAACACCGGGGAGCTGTTTTTT. Together with reference TRBV2 and TRBJ2-2, the CDR3 gives the full variable domain: EPEVTQTPSHQVTQMGQEVILRCVPISNHLYFYWYRQILGQKVEFLVSFYNNEISEKSEIFDDQFSVERPDGSNFTLKIRSTKLEDSAMYFCASRTGGTNTGELFFGEGSRLTVL.

This clone was picked up a small number of times. V is TRBV5-1 and J is TRBJ1-6; TRBD1 matches 8 bases. Germline-derived CDR1 and CDR2 are SGHRS and YFSETQ. The CDR3 extends over 16 amino acids. With 4 bases clipped from V and 7 bases from J, the junction kept 10 bases outside the gene matches. The CDR3 DNA is TGCGCCAGCAGCGCTCTGCTAGGACAGGGCAATTCACCCCTCCACTTT. Its protein product is CASSALLGQGNSPLHF.

There are a few counts of this clone. The chain links TRBV4-2 to TRBJ2-3, with a weak D call TRBD2 (5 bases). CDR1 LGHNA and CDR2 YNFKEQ come from the germline V gene. The CDR3 is 16 amino acids. The V end lost 2 bases, the J end lost 0 bases, and 12 bases lay between the germline ends. CDR3 residues: CASSQYGETSTDTQYF. DNA for the CDR3: TGTGCCAGCAGCCAATACGGGGAAACAAGCACAGATACGCAGTATTTT.

The chain links TRBV15 to TRBJ2-5, with 13 bases identical to TRBD2. Germline CDR1 is LNHNV and CDR2 is YYDKDF (reference sequence). The CDR3 has 16 residues. The J segment lost 5 bases and the V segment lost 6 bases, leaving 9 bases of the junction unmatched. Here the CDR3 DNA reads TGTGCCACCAGGACGGGGGGACTAGCGGGGCGGGAGACCCAGTACTTC. Its translation is CATRTGGLAGRETQYF.

The chain links TRBV5-6 to TRBJ2-3; 8 nucleotides align to TRBD1. The V segment lost 5 bases and the J segment 3 bases; nucleotides outside the gene matches: 8. The CDR3 length is 15 residues. Germline assignment: CDR1 SGHDT and CDR2 YYEEEE. The CDR3 DNA reads as TGTGCCAGCAGTAAACCGGGACAGGTAACAGATACGCAGTATTTT. It codes for CASSKPGQVTDTQYF.

This clone was picked up a small number of times. The gene calls are TRBV7-2 and TRBJ1-2; D gene unclear. CDR3 size: 11 residues. V was pared by 2 bases and J by 8 bases, with 6 bases between. Looked up from germline, CDR1 is SGHTA and CDR2 is FQGNSA. CDR3 residues: CASSLSRGYTF. The CDR3 bases are TGTGCCAGCAGCTTATCACGGGGCTACACCTTC.

This chain uses TRBV11-3 with TRBJ2-1; 7 bases align to TRBD1. Trimming at V came to 1 base and at J to 8 bases, leaving 20 bases not matched to a gene. Germline lookup yields CDR1 SGHNT and CDR2 YENEEA. The CDR3 has 19 residues. CDR3 in DNA: TGTGCCAGCAGCTTAGGCTCCTACCCGGGACAGTCTATTCGGGATGAGCAGTTCTTC. Protein: CASSLGSYPGQSIRDEQFF. Full variable domain (rest looked up from reference TRBV11-3 and TRBJ2-1): EAGVVQSPRYKIIEKKQPVAFWCNPISGHNTLYWYLQNLGQGPELLIRYENEEAVDDSQLPKDRFSAERLKGVDSTLKIQPAELGDSAVYLCASSLGSYPGQSIRDEQFFGPGTRLTVL.

The genes are TRBV14 and TRBJ2-7; D perhaps matches TRBD1 (5 bases). This CDR3 is 13 amino acids long. Germline V gives CDR1 SGHDN, CDR2 FVKESK. Trimming left V 10 bases short and J 3 bases short, with 16 bases between. CDR3 loop: CATAWQGYYEQYF. In DNA, the CDR3 is TGTGCCACAGCGTGGCAGGGTTACTACGAGCAGTACTTC.

DNA of the CDR3: TGTGCCAGCAGCTTGGAAGGGGGCCAGGCTTTCTTT. Translation: CASSLEGGQAFF. V is TRBV5-4 and J is TRBJ1-1, with 7 bases that match TRBD1. The CDR3 sequence is 12 residues long. Germline CDR1 is SGHNT and CDR2 is YYREEE (reference sequence). The V segment lost 0 bases and the J segment 11 bases; nucleotides outside the gene matches: 4.

The rearrangement joins TRBV15 to TRBJ2-1; no definite D call. The germline V gene encodes CDR1 LNHNV and CDR2 YYDKDF (reference sequence). The CDR3 is 15 amino acids. Trimming took off 1 base at V and 3 bases at J, with 10 bases between the two ends. The DNA for the CDR3 is TGTGCCACCAGCAGAGGTCAGTCGAACTACAATGAGCAGTTCTTC. Its protein is CATSRGQSNYNEQFF.

The gene calls are TRBV5-1 and TRBJ1-1; D may be TRBD1 (6 bases). The germline V gene encodes CDR1 SGHRS and CDR2 YFSETQ. The CDR3 length is 14 residues. Trimming pared 0 bases from V and 4 bases from J, leaving 10 bases between. CDR3 in amino acids: CASSLEQGPTEAFF. Written as DNA, the CDR3 is TGCGCCAGCAGCTTGGAACAGGGCCCCACTGAAGCTTTCTTT.

The rearrangement joins TRBV7-9 to TRBJ1-4; the D is unclear. This CDR3 comprises 13 residues. The V gene lost 1 base and the J gene lost 8 bases, with 8 bases spanning the gap. The V gene's germline CDR1 is SEHNR and CDR2 FQNEAQ (reference sequence). The CDR3: CASSLGRGEKLFF. The CDR3, as DNA: TGTGCCAGCAGCTTAGGCCGGGGAGAAAAACTGTTTTTT.

The chain recombines TRBV6-1 with TRBJ1-5; the D gene is possibly TRBD1 (5 bases). The CDR3 contains 17 residues. Trimming shortened V by 2 bases and J by 0 bases, and 14 bases separated the two germline ends. The V gene's germline CDR1 is MNHNS and CDR2 SASEGT. The CDR3 DNA sequence: TGTGCCAGCAGTGAATATGGGGCAGGCGATAGCAATCAGCCCCAGCATTTT. Amino acids: CASSEYGAGDSNQPQHF.

V and J are TRBV5-6 and TRBJ2-7; a weak D match, TRBD2 (5 bases). CDR1 SGHDT and CDR2 YYEEEE come from the germline V gene. The CDR3 spans 14 residues. V was pared by 0 bases and J by 3 bases, with 10 bases between. The CDR3 bases are TGTGCCAGCAGCTTGGAGGGAGAAGGCTACGAGCAGTACTTC. It specifies CASSLEGEGYEQYF.

The V gene is TRBV27, the J gene TRBJ1-2; D is perhaps TRBD1 (6 bases). V was cut by 2 bases and J by 4 bases, with 14 bases left in between. The CDR3 spans 15 residues. Germline V CDR1 and CDR2: MNHEY, SMNVEV (reference sequence). CDR3 in amino acids: CASSLEGGEIYGYTF. The CDR3 DNA reads TGTGCCAGCAGTTTAGAAGGGGGAGAGATCTATGGCTACACCTTC.

The chain employs TRBV5-6 and TRBJ2-5; D is unclear. CDR3 length: 16 amino acids. Trimming shortened V by 3 bases and J by 2 bases, and 17 bases separated the two germline ends. The germline CDR1 and CDR2 sequences are SGHDT and YYEEEE. The CDR3 loop reads CASSSDRLKLQETQYF. The CDR3, as DNA: TGTGCCAGCAGCTCAGATCGACTCAAACTGCAAGAGACCCAGTACTTC.

The chain employs TRBV7-6 and TRBJ1-1, with D possibly matching TRBD1 (6 bases). Deletions cut 6 bases from V and 1 base from J, with 6 bases between. The CDR3 sequence is 12 residues long. Germline V gives CDR1 SGHVS, CDR2 FNYEAQ. The CDR3: CASRTGNTEAFF. CDR3 nucleotide sequence: TGTGCCAGCAGGACAGGGAACACTGAAGCTTTCTTT.

The genes are TRBV5-1 and TRBJ2-7; TRBD2 matches 13 bases. The CDR3 has 13 residues. Trimming cost V 4 bases and J 7 bases; bases outside gene matches: 2. In germline, CDR1 is SGHRS, CDR2 YFSETQ. CDR3 sequence (DNA): TGCGCCAGCAGCCAGGGACTAGCGGGGGAGCAGTACTTC. Amino acid sequence: CASSQGLAGEQYF.

The chain links TRBV19 to TRBJ2-3; D may be TRBD2 (5 bases). CDR1 and CDR2 from the germline V gene are LNHDA and SQIVND (reference sequence). CDR3 length: 14 residues. Deletions cut 3 bases from V and 6 bases from J, with 13 bases between. CDR3 coding DNA: TGTGCCAGTAGTATCCCGGGTACGGGGGATACGCAGTATTTT. It encodes CASSIPGTGDTQYF.

The gene calls are TRBV10-3 and TRBJ1-1; 10 bases align to TRBD1. After removal of 8 bases from V and 3 bases from J, the junction contained 6 bases not matched to a gene. Germline V gene data show CDR1 as ENHRY and CDR2 as SYGVKD. The CDR3 extends over 14 amino acids. The CDR3 bases are TGTGCCATCCGGACAGGGGGGATCGACACTGAAGCTTTCTTT. It encodes CAIRTGGIDTEAFF.

This chain links TRBV11-2 with TRBJ1-3; D possibly corresponds to TRBD1 (5 bases). V was cut by 4 bases and J by 1 base, with 11 bases left in between. This CDR3 region has 15 residues. Germline V gene data show CDR1 as SGHAT and CDR2 as FQNNGV. The CDR3, as DNA: TGTGCCAGCAGCTACCGGACACTTTCTGGAAACACCATATATTTT. Amino acids: CASSYRTLSGNTIYF.

This chain joins TRBV18 and TRBJ1-2; 8 bases map to TRBD1. V was pared by 4 bases and J by 5 bases, with 6 bases of the junction left unmatched. This CDR3 has 14 amino acids. Germline loops: CDR1 KGHSH, CDR2 LQKENI. The CDR3 here is CASSRERTGYGYTF. The CDR3 nucleotides read TGTGCCAGCTCACGAGAACGGACAGGGTATGGCTACACCTTC.

Comments on this clone: Other DNA sequences in the sample encode the same CDR3. The J gene is TRBJ2-3, the V gene TRBV9; D is unresolved. This CDR3 region has 13 residues. V lost 0 bases and J lost 1, with 3 bases in between. The germline V gene has CDR1 SGDLS and CDR2 YYNGEE. CDR3 nucleotides: TGTGCCAGCAGCGTAGGCGGCACAGATACGCAGTATTTT. Its translation: CASSVGGTDTQYF.

The chain joins TRBV7-9 to TRBJ1-6, with TRBD1 identical over 9 bases. Trimming at V came to 5 bases and at J to 6 bases, leaving 8 bases not matched to a gene. CDR1 SEHNR and CDR2 FQNEAQ come from the germline V gene (reference sequence). CDR3 length: 16 amino acids. CDR3 bases: TGTGCCAGCAGCGCCACCGGGACAGGGTCTAATTCACCCCTCCACTTT. Residues: CASSATGTGSNSPLHF.